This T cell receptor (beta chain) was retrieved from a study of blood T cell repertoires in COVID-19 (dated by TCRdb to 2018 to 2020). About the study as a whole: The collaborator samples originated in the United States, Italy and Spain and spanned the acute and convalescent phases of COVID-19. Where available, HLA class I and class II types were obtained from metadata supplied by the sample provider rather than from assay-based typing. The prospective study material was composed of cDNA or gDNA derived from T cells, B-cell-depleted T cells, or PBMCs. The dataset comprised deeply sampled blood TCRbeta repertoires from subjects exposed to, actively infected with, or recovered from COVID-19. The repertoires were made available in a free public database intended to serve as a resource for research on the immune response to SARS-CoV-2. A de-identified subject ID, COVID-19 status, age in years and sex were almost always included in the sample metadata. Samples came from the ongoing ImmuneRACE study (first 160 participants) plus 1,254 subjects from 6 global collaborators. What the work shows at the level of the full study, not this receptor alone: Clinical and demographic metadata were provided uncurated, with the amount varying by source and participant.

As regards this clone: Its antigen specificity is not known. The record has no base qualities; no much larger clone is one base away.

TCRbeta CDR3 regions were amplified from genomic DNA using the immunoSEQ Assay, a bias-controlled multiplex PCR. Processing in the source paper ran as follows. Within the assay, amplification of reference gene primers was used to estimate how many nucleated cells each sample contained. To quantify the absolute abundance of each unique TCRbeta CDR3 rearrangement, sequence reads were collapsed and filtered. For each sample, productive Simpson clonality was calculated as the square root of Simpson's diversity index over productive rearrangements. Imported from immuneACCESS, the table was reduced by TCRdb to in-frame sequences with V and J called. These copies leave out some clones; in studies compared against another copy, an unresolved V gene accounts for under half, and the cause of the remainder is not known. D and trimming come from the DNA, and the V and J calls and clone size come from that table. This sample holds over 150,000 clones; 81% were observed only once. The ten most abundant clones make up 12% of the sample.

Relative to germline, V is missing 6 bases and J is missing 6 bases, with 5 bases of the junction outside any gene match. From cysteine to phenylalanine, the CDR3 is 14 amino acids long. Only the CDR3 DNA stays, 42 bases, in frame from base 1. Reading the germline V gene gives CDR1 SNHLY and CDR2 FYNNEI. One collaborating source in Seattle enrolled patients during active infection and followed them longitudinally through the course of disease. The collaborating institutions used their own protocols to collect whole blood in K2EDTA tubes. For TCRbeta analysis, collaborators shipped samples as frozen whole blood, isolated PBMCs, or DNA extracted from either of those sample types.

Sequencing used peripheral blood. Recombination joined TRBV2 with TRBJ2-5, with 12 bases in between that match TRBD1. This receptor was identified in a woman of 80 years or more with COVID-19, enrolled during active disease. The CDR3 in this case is CASRSGTGGQTQYF. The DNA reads TGTGCCAGCAGGTCCGGGACAGGGGGCCAGACCCAGTACTTC.